The rows below give T cell receptor beta chains drawn from one sample of a study of T cell responses to AZD1222 COVID-19 vaccine. The repertoire was sequenced with immunoSEQ multiplex PCR; TCRdb's copy has only in-frame clones and lacks some. The table has some 130,000 clones, about 90% seen once; the top ten hold roughly 3.7%. The material sequenced was peripheral blood, taken on day 0 of AZD1222 vaccination. The receptors come from an adult in good health. Each CDR3 is given with its conserved first and last residue. A D gene is named only where the DNA matches it firmly. For some rows the clone size is stated as once, few or many, or as a class when expanded; others skip it.

j_call,v_call,d_call,clone_size,cdr3_aa,cdr3_nt
TRBJ2-7,TRBV10-1,.,.,CASSDPRASYEQYF,TGCGCCAGCAGTGACCCGAGGGCCTCCTACGAGCAGTACTTC
TRBJ1-1,TRBV6-6,.,.,CASSFSGIGTEAFF,TGTGCCAGCAGTTTCTCAGGTATTGGCACTGAAGCTTTCTTT
TRBJ2-1,TRBV6-5,.,.,CASSPPGSRGNEQFF,TGTGCCAGCAGTCCTCCCGGGTCCAGGGGCAATGAGCAGTTCTTC
TRBJ2-7,TRBV28,TRBD1,.,CASSPSDRRRNEQYF,TGTGCCAGCAGTCCCTCGGACAGGCGGAGAAACGAGCAGTACTTC
TRBJ2-7,TRBV7-9,TRBD2,once,CASSSEVTSGRNEQYF,TGTGCCAGCAGCTCAGAGGTCACTAGCGGGAGGAACGAGCAGTACTTC
TRBJ2-7,TRBV30,TRBD2,.,CAWTRGLAGGPDEQYF,TGTGCCTGGACTAGGGGACTAGCGGGAGGGCCTGACGAGCAGTACTTC
TRBJ2-7,TRBV28,TRBD1,.,CASKNPTGGRSEQYF,TGTGCCAGCAAAAACCCGACAGGGGGCCGGAGCGAGCAGTACTTC
TRBJ1-2,TRBV11-3,.,.,CASSLGGYGYTF,TGTGCCAGCAGCTTAGGAGGATACGGCTACACCTTC
TRBJ2-1,TRBV5-5,.,.,CASDRYNEQFF,TGTGCCAGCGACAGATACAATGAGCAGTTCTTC
TRBJ1-2,TRBV2,.,.,CASSEAGDGYTF,TGTGCCAGCAGTGAGGCGGGAGATGGCTACACCTTC
TRBJ2-1,TRBV5-5,.,.,CASSLYNEQFF,TGTGCCAGCAGCTTGTACAATGAGCAGTTCTTC
TRBJ1-1,TRBV12-3/TRBV12-4,.,.,CASSLGGRTEAFF,TGTGCCAGCAGTTTAGGGGGCAGGACTGAAGCTTTCTTT
TRBJ2-4,TRBV15,.,.,CATSRDRGVSIQYF,TGTGCCACCAGCAGAGATAGGGGGGTTAGCATTCAGTACTTC
TRBJ1-5,TRBV24-1,TRBD1,.,CATSSTGALNQPQHF,TGTGCCACCAGTTCGACAGGGGCGCTCAATCAGCCCCAGCATTTT
TRBJ1-6,TRBV4-3,.,.,CASSQDSVEAPLHF,TGCGCCAGCAGCCAAGATAGTGTGGAAGCACCCCTCCACTTT
TRBJ2-3,TRBV7-8,.,.,CASSPAAGTDTQYF,TGTGCCAGCAGCCCCGCAGCGGGCACAGATACGCAGTATTTT
TRBJ1-5,TRBV6-2/TRBV6-3,.,.,CASSLFESNQPQHF,TGTGCCAGCAGCCTTTTTGAGAGCAATCAGCCCCAGCATTTT
TRBJ2-7,TRBV9,TRBD1,.,CASSVGQGTSYEQYF,TGTGCCAGCAGCGTGGGACAGGGGACTTCCTACGAGCAGTACTTC
TRBJ2-1,TRBV5-1,.,.,CASSTLGSIWKEQFF,TGCGCCAGCAGCACTCTAGGGAGTATTTGGAAAGAGCAGTTCTTC
TRBJ2-3,TRBV7-6,TRBD1,once,CASSSQGVVADTQYF,TGTGCCAGCAGCTCGCAGGGGGTAGTAGCAGATACGCAGTATTTT
TRBJ2-1,TRBV29-1,TRBD2,.,CSVTASGRGGEQFF,TGCAGCGTTACTGCTAGCGGGAGGGGTGGTGAGCAGTTCTTC
TRBJ2-2,TRBV24-1,.,.,CATSDGTRGTGELFF,TGTGCCACCAGTGATGGGACAAGAGGGACCGGGGAGCTGTTTTTT
TRBJ1-2,TRBV28,.,.,CASSFGVKYGYTF,TGTGCCAGCAGTTTTGGGGTAAAATATGGCTACACCTTC
TRBJ2-2,TRBV9,.,.,CASQGTSNTGELFF,TGTGCCAGCCAAGGGACCTCGAACACCGGGGAGCTGTTTTTT
TRBJ2-2,TRBV7-2,TRBD2,.,CASSLSFAGAPGELFF,TGTGCCAGCAGCTTATCCTTTGCGGGAGCTCCCGGGGAGCTGTTTTTT
TRBJ1-2,TRBV4-2,TRBD1,.,CASSRPSKPTGGDYGYTF,TGTGCCAGCAGCCGACCGTCGAAGCCCACAGGGGGGGACTATGGCTACACCTTC
TRBJ1-4,TRBV27,.,.,CASSNTGPHGARLFF,TGTGCCAGCAGCAACACCGGGCCCCACGGGGCTAGACTGTTTTTT
TRBJ2-2,TRBV6-5,.,.,CASSQTHLNTGELFF,TGTGCCAGCAGTCAGACACACTTGAACACCGGGGAGCTGTTTTTT
TRBJ2-2,TRBV7-8,TRBD2,.,CASSRIAGGPDTGELFF,TGTGCCAGCAGCCGAATAGCGGGAGGGCCAGACACCGGGGAGCTGTTTTTT
TRBJ2-1,TRBV7-9,.,.,CASLDSREQFF,TGTGCCAGTCTGGACAGCCGTGAGCAGTTCTTC
TRBJ1-1,TRBV27,.,.,CASSLYVANTEAFF,TGTGCCAGCAGTTTATATGTGGCGAACACTGAAGCTTTCTTT
TRBJ2-7,TRBV3-1/TRBV3-2,.,.,CASSQDGTPPYEQYF,TGTGCCAGCAGCCAAGATGGGACACCACCCTACGAGCAGTACTTC
TRBJ1-3,TRBV14,.,.,CASSQLIESATGNTIYF,TGTGCCAGCAGCCAATTAATCGAATCCGCTACTGGAAACACCATATATTTT
TRBJ2-7,TRBV28,TRBD1,.,CASSLGTGGEQYF,TGTGCCAGCAGTTTGGGGACAGGGGGCGAGCAGTACTTC
TRBJ2-1,TRBV11-1,TRBD1,.,CASSQGTVNEQFF,TGTGCCAGCAGCCAAGGGACAGTCAATGAGCAGTTCTTC
TRBJ1-2,TRBV20-1,.,.,CSASDGTAGVYTF,TGCAGTGCTAGTGATGGGACGGCCGGCGTCTACACCTTC
TRBJ2-1,TRBV7-2,.,.,CAGPCAPWHNEQFF,TGTGCCGGGCCTTGTGCCCCCTGGCACAATGAGCAGTTCTTC
TRBJ1-6,TRBV9,.,.,CASSGGDSPLHF,TGTGCCAGCAGCGGGGGTGATTCACCCCTCCACTTT
TRBJ2-5,TRBV10-3,TRBD1,.,CAISSPGQGAETQYF,TGTGCCATCTCATCTCCGGGACAGGGGGCGGAGACCCAGTACTTC
TRBJ2-3,TRBV6-4,TRBD2,.,CASRRTSGMWDTQYF,TGTGCCAGCAGAAGAACTAGCGGGATGTGGGATACGCAGTATTTT
TRBJ2-2,TRBV7-8,TRBD2,.,CASSLGLAGAGELFF,TGTGCCAGCAGCTTAGGACTAGCGGGAGCCGGGGAGCTGTTTTTT
TRBJ2-7,TRBV7-2,.,.,CASTEGASYEQYF,TGTGCCAGCACGGAGGGCGCGTCCTACGAGCAGTACTTC